One sample yielded the 4 T cell receptor beta chains listed below, sequenced in a study of beta chain features in type 1 diabetes listed by TCRdb under 2018. The library was generated by the immunoSEQ multiplex PCR assay. The entire isolated RNA was reverse transcribed using the High Capacity cDNA Reverse Transcription Kit, and thus expressed TCRB transcripts were sequenced. TCRdb's version of the immuneACCESS table is confined to in-frame rearrangements and falls short of the full clone set. An unresolved V gene accounts for under half of the shortfall where checked; the remainder is of unknown origin. In all, the sample holds over 40,000 clones, and approximately 51% of those were seen once. The ten largest clonotypes hold over 0.2% of the sample. The sequenced material came from stem cell memory CD4+ T cells from blood. Reading the label with the study, this specimen's cell subset or site is: stem cell-like memory CD4+ T cells. These TCRs come from a woman in her thirties in good health.

This clone was seen more than once but under ten times. The CDR3 loop reads CSVEEGQGLETQYF. In DNA, the CDR3 is TGCAGCGTTGAAGAAGGACAGGGCTTAGAGACCCAGTACTTC. The chain is built from TRBV29-1 and TRBJ2-5; 8 bases fit TRBD1. The germline V gene encodes CDR1 SQVTM and CDR2 ANQGSEA. Losses at the gene ends were 0 bases for V and 4 bases for J; bases not matched to a gene: 4. The CDR3 totals 14 residues. Supplemented by reference TRBV29-1 and TRBJ2-5, the full variable domain reads SAVISQKPSRDICQRGTSLTIQCQVDSQVTMMFWYRQQPGQSLTLIATANQGSEATYESGFVIDKFPISRPNLTFSTLTVSNMSPEDSSIYLCSVEEGQGLETQYFGPGTRLLVL.

V usage is TRBV11-3 and J usage is TRBJ2-3, with 11 positions matching TRBD2. Trimming took 4 bases from V and 5 from J; bases not matched to a gene: 5. Germline assignment: CDR1 SGHNT and CDR2 YENEEA. The CDR3 totals 15 residues. This CDR3 is CASSSRLAGKDTQYF. The CDR3 DNA reads TGTGCCAGCAGCTCGAGACTAGCGGGAAAAGATACGCAGTATTTT.

The DNA of the CDR3 is TGTGCCAGCAGCTTGACGGACAGGGGCTACGAGCAGTACTTC. The encoded protein is CASSLTDRGYEQYF. The V and J genes are TRBV7-2 and TRBJ2-5; 9 bases are a match to TRBD1. The J call is doubtful: the DNA matches TRBJ2-7 better. Germline CDR1 SGHTA, CDR2 FQGNSA. CDR3 length equals 14 residues.

The chain joins TRBV5-4 to TRBJ2-5, with D uncertain. V lost 0 bases to trimming and J lost 2 bases, with 8 bases between them. This CDR3 comprises 14 residues. Germline CDR1 and CDR2: SGHNT and YYREEE (reference sequence). The CDR3 loop reads CASSLGQVQETQYF. The CDR3 DNA is TGTGCCAGCAGCTTGGGACAAGTACAAGAGACCCAGTACTTC.